Each of the 19 T cell receptor beta chains below was sequenced from the same sample in a study of Graves' ophthalmopathy and Graves' hyperthyroidism. As the template, RNA transcripts were used to amplify TCR beta CDR3 regions. HTBI-primed first-round RT-PCR preceded second-round multiplex PCR. One entry per CDR3 protein, called by TCRdb with MiXCR from the multiplex PCR reads. Of over 150,000 distinct CDR3 sequences in the sample, 37% are singletons; the top ten hold 5.8%. Material for sequencing was peripheral blood. The receptors stem from a middle-aged woman with Graves' ophthalmopathy.

This clonotype was detected ten times or more. The J gene is TRBJ1-1, the V gene TRBV5-1; possibly TRBD1 for D (6 bases). V dropped 4 bases and J dropped 8 bases, with 27 bases sitting between them. The CDR3 loop spans 17 amino acids. In germline, CDR1 is SGHRS, CDR2 YFSETQ. The CDR3 sequence: CASSPINRQEWGVEAFF. DNA for the CDR3: TGCGCCAGCAGCCCGATAAACCGACAGGAGTGGGGTGTGGAAGCTTTCTTT.

This clonotype came up many times. CDR3 sequence: CASIDPPVGEQYF. CDR3 DNA sequence: TGTGCCAGCATCGACCCCCCGGTCGGCGAGCAGTACTTC. The V gene is TRBV6-5, the J gene TRBJ2-7; no firm D call. The CDR3 is 13 residues long. The V gene's germline CDR1 is MNHEY and CDR2 SVGAGI. Trimming took 7 bases from V and 6 from J, leaving 16 bases between them.

This chain connects TRBV12-3 or TRBV12-4 to TRBJ1-5; no definite D call. Trimming shortened V by 6 bases and J by 1 base, and 10 bases separated the two germline ends. CDR3 length: 14 amino acids. DNA for the CDR3: TGTGCCAGCAGACGGGAGGGAAGCAATCAGCCCCAGCATTTT. This translates into CASRREGSNQPQHF.

This clonotype occurred many times. The chain links TRBV5-1 to TRBJ2-6; D gene unclear. V lost 4 bases to trimming and J lost 1 base, with 6 bases between them. Germline V CDR1 and CDR2: SGHRS, YFSETQ. The CDR3 runs 14 residues. In DNA, the CDR3 is TGCGCCAGCAGCGGCGATTCTGGGGCCAACGTCCTGACTTTC. As protein: CASSGDSGANVLTF.

The rearrangement uses TRBV6-1 and TRBJ1-2, with a tentative D call TRBD1 (6 bases). The V end lost 7 bases, the J end lost 3 bases, and 12 bases lay between the germline ends. CDR3 size: 13 residues. The germline gives CDR1 MNHNS, CDR2 SASEGT. CDR3 amino acids: CASKRTADYGYTF. The CDR3 region has the DNA TGTGCCAGCAAGAGGACAGCCGACTATGGCTACACCTTC.

This clonotype has at least ten counts. The gene calls are TRBV12-3 or TRBV12-4 and TRBJ2-2; no clear D gene. Trimming took 3 bases from V and 3 from J, leaving 8 bases between them. The CDR3 is 14 residues long. CDR3 DNA: TGTGCCAGCAGTTTGACGGATTACACCGGGGAGCTGTTTTTT. Translating gives CASSLTDYTGELFF.

Many counts were recorded for this clonotype. The chain couples TRBV6-5 to TRBJ2-7, with D perhaps matching TRBD1 (6 bases). Germline CDR1 MNHEY, CDR2 SVGAGI. V shed 6 bases and J shed 7 bases, with 16 bases lying between them. The CDR3 runs to 13 residues. CDR3 bases: TGTGCCAGCAGGGGGGCGTCGGTGTGGGAGCAGTACTTC. It is translated as CASRGASVWEQYF.

This clonotype has a count of ten or more. V gene TRBV12-3 or TRBV12-4 combines with J gene TRBJ1-2; D call uncertain. The CDR3 is made up of 13 amino acids. Trimming removed 4 bases from V and 7 bases from J, with 13 bases in between. DNA for the CDR3: TGTGCCAGCAGTTCCGGGGATAGTTTTGGCTACACCTTC. Its translation is CASSSGDSFGYTF.

The chain joins TRBV12-3 or TRBV12-4 to TRBJ1-3; TRBD1 might be the D (5 bases). This CDR3 is built from 12 residues. The germline V and J ends were trimmed by 4 bases and 9 bases, with 10 bases remaining between them. CDR3 in DNA: TGTGCCAGCAGTTCGGTGGGGCGCACCATATATTTT. Its protein product is CASSSVGRTIYF.

This clonotype was seen at least ten times. This chain connects TRBV7-2 to TRBJ2-7; D unresolved. The CDR3 length is 13 residues. The germline V gene has CDR1 SGHTA and CDR2 FQGNSA. V lost 5 bases, J lost 7 bases, and 15 bases lay in between. In nucleotides, the CDR3 is TGTGCCAGCAGCCCTCGGTTCACACAGGAGCAGTACTTC. It translates to CASSPRFTQEQYF. Full variable domain (outside the CDR3, taken from reference TRBV7-2 and TRBJ2-7): GAGVSQSPSNKVTEKGKDVELRCDPISGHTALYWYRQSLGQGLEFLIYFQGNSAPDKSGLPSDRFSAERTGGSVSTLTIQRTQQEDSAVYLCASSPRFTQEQYFGPGTRLTVT.

A few counts support this clonotype. The chain carries TRBV10-1 and TRBJ2-2; D unresolved. Trimming took off 3 bases at V and 7 bases at J, with 18 bases between the two ends. The CDR3 is 16 amino acids. Germline V CDR1 and CDR2: WNHNN, SYGVQD (reference sequence). The CDR3 region has the DNA TGCGCCAGCAGTGAAGGTCCCGGCCCCGAGCACGGGGAGCTGTTTTTT. This encodes CASSEGPGPEHGELFF.

The gene calls are TRBV6-2 or TRBV6-3 and TRBJ2-7; either TRBD1 or TRBD2 may supply D (5 bases each). V was cut by 8 bases and J by 6 bases, with 11 bases left in between. The germline V gene has CDR1 MNHEY and CDR2 SVGEGT. This CDR3 has 11 residues. The CDR3 here is CASLRDGEQYF. CDR3 nucleotides: TGTGCCAGCTTACGGGACGGCGAGCAGTACTTC.

In this sample, this clonotype turned up many times. The V and J genes are TRBV6-5 and TRBJ2-5; a weak D match, TRBD2 (5 bases). V lost 4 bases, J lost 2 bases, and 14 bases lay in between. The CDR3 consists of 15 residues. Germline CDR1 reads MNHEY; CDR2 reads SVGAGI. DNA for the CDR3: TGTGCCAGCAGTTTTATCTCGGGGATACAAGAGACCCAGTACTTC. This translates into CASSFISGIQETQYF.

This clonotype was picked up many times. The J gene is TRBJ2-4, the V gene TRBV20-1; D remains ambiguous. The CDR3 spans 15 residues. Germline CDR1 is DFQATT and CDR2 is SNEGSKA (reference sequence). The V gene lost 3 bases and the J gene lost 3 bases, with 15 bases spanning the gap. The CDR3 protein is CSASPGDVVKNIQYF. CDR3 nucleotides: TGCAGTGCTAGCCCTGGGGATGTTGTCAAAAACATTCAGTACTTC.

This clonotype was counted ten times or more. The rearrangement joins TRBV20-1 to TRBJ1-2; D is ambiguous. The germline gives CDR1 DFQATT, CDR2 SNEGSKA (reference sequence). CDR3 size: 11 residues. Trimming stripped 6 bases from V and 4 bases from J, with 9 bases between. The CDR3 spells CSANDRYGYTF. Written as DNA, the CDR3 is TGCAGTGCAAACGACCGCTATGGCTACACCTTC.

The chain links TRBV6-1 to TRBJ1-6; weak D call: TRBD1 (6 bases). CDR1 is MNHNS and CDR2 is SASEGT in the germline V gene. The V and J ends lost 7 bases and 10 bases respectively, with 11 bases between them. The CDR3 contains 12 residues. The CDR3 is CASTITGSPLHF. Written as DNA, the CDR3 is TGTGCCAGCACCATAACAGGGTCACCCCTCCACTTT.

The chain links TRBV12-3 or TRBV12-4 to TRBJ1-1; TRBD1 matches at 10 bases. This CDR3 contains 16 residues. V lost 6 bases to trimming and J lost 5 bases; unmatched junction nucleotides: 12. This chain's CDR3 is CASSSPPGTGETEAFF. CDR3 coding DNA: TGTGCCAGCAGCAGCCCCCCCGGGACAGGGGAGACTGAAGCTTTCTTT.

The rearrangement uses TRBV6-5 and TRBJ1-1; TRBD1 matches at 8 bases. J gave up 5 bases and V 4 bases, and 9 bases lay outside the gene matches. The CDR3 sequence is 15 residues long. CDR1 is MNHEY, CDR2 SVGAGI, per germline. Here the CDR3 reads CASSSKGQGATEAFF. The CDR3 DNA sequence: TGTGCCAGCAGTTCCAAAGGGCAGGGGGCGACTGAAGCTTTCTTT.

V is TRBV19 and J is TRBJ1-1; D is unresolved. V lost 3 bases, J lost 1 base, and 9 bases lay in between. The CDR3 totals 14 residues. Germline V gene lookup returns CDR1 LNHDA and CDR2 SQIVND (reference sequence). The CDR3 nucleotides read TGTGCCAGTAGTATTGATGACGCGAACACTGAAGCTTTCTTT. Translation gives CASSIDDANTEAFF.